A single sample is the source of the 6 T cell receptor beta chains below, sequenced in a study of cytotoxic CD8 clonotypes in ibrutinib-treated CLL. This table comes from immunoSEQ multiplex PCR, and its TCRdb copy is limited to in-frame clones, with some not included. Altogether 110,000 to 150,000 clones are present, more than 75% being singletons, with the ten largest covering around 4.9%. The specimen comprised PBMCs, sampled after 24 months of ibrutinib treatment. The origin of the receptors is a human donor with chronic lymphocytic leukemia.

This clone was found a few times. This sequence joins TRBV6-6 and TRBJ2-1; D possibly matches TRBD1 or TRBD2 (6 bases each). Germline V gives CDR1 MNHNY, CDR2 SVGAGI (reference sequence). The V end was cut by 0 bases, the J end by 8 bases, with 8 bases between. This CDR3 is built from 13 residues. The CDR3 DNA follows: TGTGCCAGCAGTTACTCGGGGGGCCATGAGCAGTTCTTC. Protein product: CASSYSGGHEQFF.

Concerning this clone itself: This sequence may be a read error, since a much larger clone differs from it by one base. The same CDR3 arises from other DNA sequences in this sample as well. The chain recombines TRBV7-9 with TRBJ1-5; no firm D call. Germline CDR1 SEHNR, CDR2 FQNEAQ (reference sequence). V gave up 1 base and J gave up 6 bases, with 4 bases separating them. The CDR3 has 12 amino acids. The DNA of the CDR3 is TGTGCCAGCAGCTTAGAGGGTCAGCCCCAGCATTTT. Translated: CASSLEGQPQHF.

This chain joins TRBV6-5 and TRBJ2-1; 7 positions agree with TRBD1. The germline V gene encodes CDR1 MNHEY and CDR2 SVGAGI. J gave up 11 bases and V 5 bases, and 6 bases lay outside the gene matches. The CDR3 runs 12 residues. This CDR3 is CASSPGQAKQFF. CDR3 in DNA: TGTGCCAGCAGTCCCGGACAGGCCAAGCAGTTCTTC.

The chain combines TRBV30 with TRBJ2-5; no definite D call. The ends were cut back, 0 bases at V and 4 bases at J, with 6 bases in the middle. Germline CDR1 GTSNPN, CDR2 SVGIG (reference sequence). The CDR3 loop spans 12 amino acids. This CDR3 is CAWSVGRETQYF. CDR3 nucleotides: TGTGCCTGGAGTGTAGGAAGAGAGACCCAGTACTTC.

The CDR3 sequence is CAIQGGVRYGYTF. CDR3 nucleotide sequence: TGTGCGATCCAGGGAGGGGTTAGGTATGGCTACACCTTC. This chain uses TRBV6-1 with TRBJ1-2, with TRBD1 as a possible D gene (5 bases). Germline loops: CDR1 MNHNS, CDR2 SASEGT. The CDR3 runs to 13 residues.

This clone was observed a handful of times. This rearrangement joins TRBV6-1 to TRBJ2-2; D is unresolved. Germline V gives CDR1 MNHNS, CDR2 SASEGT. Trimming stripped 8 bases from V and 1 base from J, with 11 bases between. The CDR3 loop spans 14 amino acids. The CDR3 coding sequence is TGTGCCAGCGGTACGTCCCAGAACACCGGGGAGCTGTTTTTT. Its protein is CASGTSQNTGELFF.